One and the same sample provided the 5 T cell receptor beta chains below, sequenced in a study of long-term antiretroviral therapy in people with HIV. With survey level as its setting, the immunoSEQ assay was v3.0. Assay used: immunoSEQ multiplex PCR; TCRdb lists only in-frame clones, some missing. The table records tens of thousands of clones, roughly 87% of them present only once. The material sequenced was unsorted PBMCs, taken 1 year after starting antiretroviral therapy. The source of these receptors is a man between 18 and 35 years old with HIV.

The chain carries TRBV4-2 and TRBJ2-1; 9 bases align to TRBD2. Germline CDR1 LGHNA, CDR2 YNFKEQ. This CDR3 has 19 residues. Trimming at V came to 0 bases and at J to 10 bases, leaving 19 bases not matched to a gene. CDR3 residues: CASSQDASFAGGGAGEQFF. CDR3 coding DNA: TGTGCCAGCAGCCAAGACGCCTCATTCGCTGGCGGGGGGGCGGGAGAGCAGTTCTTC.

This rearrangement joins TRBV5-4 to TRBJ2-2, with a weak D call TRBD2 (6 bases). The CDR3 is made up of 15 amino acids. V was clipped by 3 bases and J by 8 bases, with 17 bases between them. Germline V CDR1 and CDR2: SGHNT, YYREEE (reference sequence). CDR3 in DNA: TGTGCCAGCAGCTGGGGCGGGAACGGGTCGGGGGAGCTGTTTTTT. This codes for CASSWGGNGSGELFF.

In its sample, this clone was seen a few times. This chain links TRBV9 with TRBJ1-6, with 8 bases lining up with TRBD1. Losses at the gene ends were 2 bases for V and 6 bases for J; bases not matched to a gene: 16. The germline V gene has CDR1 SGDLS and CDR2 YYNGEE. The CDR3 sequence is 19 residues long. The CDR3 is CASSVVEQGVSDLNSPLHF. The CDR3 DNA is TGTGCCAGCAGCGTTGTCGAACAGGGGGTCTCTGACCTTAATTCACCCCTCCACTTT.

This chain joins TRBV5-1 and TRBJ2-7; 11 nucleotides match TRBD2. This CDR3 has 15 amino acids. Germline-derived CDR1 and CDR2 are SGHRS and YFSETQ. After removal of 4 bases from V and 3 bases from J, the junction contained 6 bases not matched to a gene. CDR3 DNA: TGCGCCAGCAGCCCGGATAGCGGGGGGGTCTACGAGCAGTACTTC. It codes for CASSPDSGGVYEQYF. The whole variable domain, remainder taken from reference TRBV5-1 and TRBJ2-7, is KAGVTQTPRYLIKTRGQQVTLSCSPISGHRSVSWYQQTPGQGLQFLFEYFSETQRNKGNFPGRFSGRQFSNSRSEMNVSTLELGDSALYLCASSPDSGGVYEQYFGPGTRLTVT.

The rearrangement links TRBV7-8 to TRBJ1-5, with D tentatively TRBD1 (6 bases). Trimming cost V 5 bases and J 1 base, with 12 bases left between them. CDR1 and CDR2 (germline): SGHVS, FQNEAQ. There are 15 residues in the CDR3. The CDR3 spells CASSHPQGSNQPQHF. CDR3 coding DNA: TGTGCCAGCAGCCACCCACAGGGAAGCAATCAGCCCCAGCATTTT. Full variable domain (remainder filled in from reference TRBV7-8 and TRBJ1-5): GAGVSQSPRYKVAKRGQDVALRCDPISGHVSLFWYQQALGQGPEFLTYFQNEAQLDKSGLPSDRFFAERPEGSVSTLKIQRTQQEDSAVYLCASSHPQGSNQPQHFGDGTRLSIL.